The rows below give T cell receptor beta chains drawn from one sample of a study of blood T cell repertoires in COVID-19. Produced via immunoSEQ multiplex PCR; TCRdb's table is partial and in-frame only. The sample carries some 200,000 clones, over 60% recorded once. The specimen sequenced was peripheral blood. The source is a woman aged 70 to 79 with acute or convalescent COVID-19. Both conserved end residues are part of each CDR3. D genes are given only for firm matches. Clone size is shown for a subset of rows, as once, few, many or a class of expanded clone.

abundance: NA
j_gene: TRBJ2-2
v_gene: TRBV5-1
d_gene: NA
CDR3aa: CASSLGGRDTGELFF
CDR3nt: TGCGCCAGCAGCTTGGGAGGTCGGGACACCGGGGAGCTGTTTTTT

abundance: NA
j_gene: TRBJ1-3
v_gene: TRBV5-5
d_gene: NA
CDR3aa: CASSRSITEGTGNTIYF
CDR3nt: TGTGCCAGCAGCCGGTCCATCACAGAGGGCACTGGAAACACCATATATTTT

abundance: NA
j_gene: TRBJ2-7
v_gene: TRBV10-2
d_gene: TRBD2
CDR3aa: CASSERLAGVYEQYF
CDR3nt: TGCGCCAGCAGTGAAAGACTAGCGGGGGTCTACGAGCAGTACTTC

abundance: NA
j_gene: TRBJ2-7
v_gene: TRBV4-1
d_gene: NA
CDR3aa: CASSQDHGTYYEQYF
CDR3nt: TGCGCCAGCAGCCAAGATCACGGTACCTACTACGAGCAGTACTTC

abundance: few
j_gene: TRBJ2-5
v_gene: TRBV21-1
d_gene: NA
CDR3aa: CASSKVCEGTETQYF
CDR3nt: TGTGCCAGCAGCAAAGTTTGCGAGGGCACCGAGACCCAGTACTTC

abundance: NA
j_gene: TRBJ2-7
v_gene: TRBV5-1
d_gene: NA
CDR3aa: CASRASDYEQYF
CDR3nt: TGCGCCAGCAGAGCTAGCGACTACGAGCAGTACTTC

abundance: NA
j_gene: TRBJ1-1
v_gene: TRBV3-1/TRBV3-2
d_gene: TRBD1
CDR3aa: CASSHGDRNTEAFF
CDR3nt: TGTGCCAGCAGCCATGGGGACAGGAACACTGAAGCTTTCTTT

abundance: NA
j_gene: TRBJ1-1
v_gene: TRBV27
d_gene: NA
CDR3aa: CASSLRQGIPNTEAFF
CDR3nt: TGTGCCAGCAGTTTAAGGCAGGGCATCCCGAACACTGAAGCTTTCTTT

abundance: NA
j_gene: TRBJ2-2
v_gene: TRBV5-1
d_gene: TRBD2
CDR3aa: CASSILAGGTGELFF
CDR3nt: TGCGCCAGCAGCATCCTAGCGGGAGGCACCGGGGAGCTGTTTTTT

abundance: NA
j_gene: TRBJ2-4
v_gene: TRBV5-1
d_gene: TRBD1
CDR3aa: CASSLAGGASWNIQYF
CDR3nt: TGCGCCAGCAGCTTGGCAGGGGGCGCGTCTTGGAACATTCAGTACTTC

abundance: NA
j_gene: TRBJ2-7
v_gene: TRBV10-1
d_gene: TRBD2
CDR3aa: CASRDNPPTSGRHEQYF
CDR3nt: TGCGCCAGCAGGGACAACCCCCCGACTAGCGGGAGACACGAGCAGTACTTC

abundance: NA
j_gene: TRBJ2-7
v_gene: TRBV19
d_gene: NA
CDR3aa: CASSSRGPGATSYEQYF
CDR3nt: TGTGCCAGTAGTAGCCGAGGGCCGGGAGCCACTAGCTACGAGCAGTACTTC

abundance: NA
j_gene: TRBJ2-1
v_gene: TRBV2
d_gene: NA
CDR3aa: CASSPLNEQFF
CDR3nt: TGTGCCAGCAGCCCCTTAAATGAGCAGTTCTTC

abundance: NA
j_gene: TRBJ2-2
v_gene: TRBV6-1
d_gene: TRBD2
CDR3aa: CASSELAGGPGELFF
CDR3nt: TGTGCCAGCAGTGAACTAGCGGGAGGGCCCGGGGAGCTGTTTTTT

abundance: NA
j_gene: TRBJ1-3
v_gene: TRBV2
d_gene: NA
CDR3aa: CASSLRTVTIYF
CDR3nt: TGTGCCAGCAGTCTGAGGACAGTCACCATATATTTT

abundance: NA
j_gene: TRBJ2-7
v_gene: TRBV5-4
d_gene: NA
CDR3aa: CASSPRGSGPYEQYF
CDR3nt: TGTGCCAGCAGCCCTAGGGGTAGCGGACCCTACGAGCAGTACTTC

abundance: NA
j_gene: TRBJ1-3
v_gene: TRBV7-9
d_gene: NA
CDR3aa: CASSATQGSWGNTIYF
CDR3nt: TGTGCCAGCAGCGCGACCCAGGGGTCGTGGGGAAACACCATATATTTT

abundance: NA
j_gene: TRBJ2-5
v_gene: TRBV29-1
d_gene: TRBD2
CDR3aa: CSVKNRLAGLQETQYF
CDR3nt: TGCAGCGTTAAAAACCGACTAGCGGGGCTCCAAGAGACCCAGTACTTC

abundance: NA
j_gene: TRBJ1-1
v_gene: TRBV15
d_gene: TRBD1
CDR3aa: CATSRYRGGTRHTEAFF
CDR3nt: TGTGCCACCAGCAGATACAGGGGAGGAACCCGACACACTGAAGCTTTCTTT

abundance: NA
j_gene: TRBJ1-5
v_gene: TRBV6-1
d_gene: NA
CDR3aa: CASSKGQGQPQHF
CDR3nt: TGTGCCAGCAGTAAAGGGCAGGGTCAGCCCCAGCATTTT

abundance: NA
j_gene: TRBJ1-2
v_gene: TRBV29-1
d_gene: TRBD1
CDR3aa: CSVFVTGGGRGLWGYTF
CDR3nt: TGCAGCGTTTTTGTGACAGGGGGCGGCCGGGGACTATGGGGCTACACCTTC

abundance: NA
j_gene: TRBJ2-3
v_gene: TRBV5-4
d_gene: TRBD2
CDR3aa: CASGTSGRIDTQYF
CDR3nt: TGTGCCAGTGGGACTAGCGGGAGAATAGATACGCAGTATTTT

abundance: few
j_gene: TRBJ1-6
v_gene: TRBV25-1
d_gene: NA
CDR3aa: CASSEYRDNSPLHF
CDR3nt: TGTGCCAGCAGTGAATATCGCGATAATTCACCCCTCCACTTT

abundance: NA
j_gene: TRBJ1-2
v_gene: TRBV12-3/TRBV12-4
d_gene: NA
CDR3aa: CASSQFGGYGYTF
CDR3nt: TGTGCCAGCAGTCAATTCGGGGGCTATGGCTACACCTTC

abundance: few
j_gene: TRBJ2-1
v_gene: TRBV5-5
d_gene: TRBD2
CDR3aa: CASSRGGSGSINEQFF
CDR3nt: TGTGCCAGCAGCAGGGGGGGTAGCGGGAGTATCAATGAGCAGTTCTTC

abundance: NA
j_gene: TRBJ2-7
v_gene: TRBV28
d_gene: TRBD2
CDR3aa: CASRVTSGRAYEQYF
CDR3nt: TGTGCCAGCAGGGTGACTAGCGGAAGGGCCTACGAGCAGTACTTC

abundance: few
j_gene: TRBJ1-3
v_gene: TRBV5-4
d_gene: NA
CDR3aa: CASSLGGRDSIYF
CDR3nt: TGTGCCAGCAGCTTGGGGGGCCGGGACTCCATATATTTT

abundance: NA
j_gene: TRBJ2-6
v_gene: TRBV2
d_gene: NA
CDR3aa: CASSYGANVLTF
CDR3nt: TGTGCCAGCAGTTATGGGGCCAACGTCCTGACTTTC

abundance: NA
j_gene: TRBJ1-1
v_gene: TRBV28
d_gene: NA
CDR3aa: CASSFRGGRIMNTEAFF
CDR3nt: TGTGCCAGCAGTTTCCGCGGGGGACGGATCATGAACACTGAAGCTTTCTTT

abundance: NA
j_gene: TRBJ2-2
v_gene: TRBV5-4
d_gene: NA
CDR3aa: CASKGSQNTGELFF
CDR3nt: TGTGCCAGCAAAGGTAGCCAGAACACCGGGGAGCTGTTTTTT

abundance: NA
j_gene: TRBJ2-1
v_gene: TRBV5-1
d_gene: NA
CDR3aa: CASSPPPSALYNEQFF
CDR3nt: TGCGCCAGCAGCCCCCCCCCTAGCGCCCTCTACAATGAGCAGTTCTTC

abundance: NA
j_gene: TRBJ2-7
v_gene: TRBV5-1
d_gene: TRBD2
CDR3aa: CASSRGLAGGNSYEQYF
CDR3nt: TGCGCCAGCAGTCGCGGACTAGCGGGAGGGAACTCCTACGAGCAGTACTTC

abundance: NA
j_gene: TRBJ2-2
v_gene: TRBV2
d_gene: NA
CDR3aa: CASRLTGELFF
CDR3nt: TGTGCCAGCAGATTAACCGGGGAGCTGTTTTTT

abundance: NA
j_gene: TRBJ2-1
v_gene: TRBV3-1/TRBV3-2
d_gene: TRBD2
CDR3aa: CASSRRTSGSSNEQFF
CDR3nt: TGTGCCAGCAGCCGACGGACTAGCGGGAGCAGCAATGAGCAGTTCTTC

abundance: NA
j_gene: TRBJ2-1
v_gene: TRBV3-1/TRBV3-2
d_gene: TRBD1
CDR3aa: CASSQALTGGGRNEQFF
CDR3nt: TGTGCCAGCAGCCAAGCGCTCACAGGGGGAGGTCGCAATGAGCAGTTCTTC

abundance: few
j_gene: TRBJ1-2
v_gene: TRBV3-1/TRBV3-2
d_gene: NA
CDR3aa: CASRPTGGSMSYTF
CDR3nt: TGTGCCAGCAGACCCACAGGTGGTTCTATGAGCTACACCTTC

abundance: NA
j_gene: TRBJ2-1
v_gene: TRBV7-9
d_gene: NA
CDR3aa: CASSLGGYPYNEQFF
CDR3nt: TGTGCCAGCAGCTTAGGAGGCTATCCCTACAATGAGCAGTTCTTC

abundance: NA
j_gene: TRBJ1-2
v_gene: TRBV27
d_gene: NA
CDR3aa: CASSLSMFQGKGYTF
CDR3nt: TGTGCCAGCAGTTTATCCATGTTCCAGGGGAAAGGCTACACCTTC

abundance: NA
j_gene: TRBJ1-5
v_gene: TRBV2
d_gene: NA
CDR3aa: CASTGGRGRNQPQHF
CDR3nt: TGTGCCAGCACTGGGGGGAGGGGCCGGAATCAGCCCCAGCATTTT

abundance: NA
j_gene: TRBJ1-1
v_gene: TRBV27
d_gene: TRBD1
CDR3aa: CASRQDRGGTEAFF
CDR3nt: TGTGCCAGCAGACAGGACAGGGGAGGCACTGAAGCTTTCTTT

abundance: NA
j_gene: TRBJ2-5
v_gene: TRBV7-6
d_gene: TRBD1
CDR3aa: CASSQSGQGAGETQYF
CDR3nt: TGTGCCAGCAGCCAATCGGGACAGGGGGCTGGAGAGACCCAGTACTTC

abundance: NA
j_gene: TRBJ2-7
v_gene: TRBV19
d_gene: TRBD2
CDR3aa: CASSLGLAGVGEQYF
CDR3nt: TGTGCCAGTAGTCTCGGACTAGCGGGAGTAGGCGAGCAGTACTTC

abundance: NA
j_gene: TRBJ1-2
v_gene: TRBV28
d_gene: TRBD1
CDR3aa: CASSPTGGRGYGYTF
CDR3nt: TGTGCCAGCAGTCCGACAGGGGGCAGGGGCTATGGCTACACCTTC

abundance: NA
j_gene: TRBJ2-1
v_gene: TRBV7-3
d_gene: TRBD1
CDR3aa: CASSVTGGINEQFF
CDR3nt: TGTGCCAGCAGCGTTACAGGGGGAATCAATGAGCAGTTCTTC

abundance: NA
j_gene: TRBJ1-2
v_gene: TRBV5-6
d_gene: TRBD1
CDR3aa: CASSARDRVLGGYTF
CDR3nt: TGTGCCAGCAGCGCACGGGACAGGGTTCTCGGCGGCTACACCTTC

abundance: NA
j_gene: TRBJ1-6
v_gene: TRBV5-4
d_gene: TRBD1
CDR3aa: CASSLGRDRGRNSPLHF
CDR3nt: TGTGCCAGCAGCCTGGGTAGGGACAGGGGAAGGAATTCACCCCTCCACTTT

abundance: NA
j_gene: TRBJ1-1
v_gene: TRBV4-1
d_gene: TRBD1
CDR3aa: CASSPYPGQGATAFF
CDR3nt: TGCGCCAGCAGTCCCTATCCGGGACAGGGGGCGACTGCTTTCTTT

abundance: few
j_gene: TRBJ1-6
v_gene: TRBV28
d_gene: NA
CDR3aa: CASSFGGTTGIEGNSPLHF
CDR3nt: TGTGCCAGCAGCTTCGGCGGGACTACAGGGATCGAGGGGAATTCACCCCTCCACTTT

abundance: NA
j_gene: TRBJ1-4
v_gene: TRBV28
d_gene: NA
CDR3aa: CASSPGAKGIGKLFF
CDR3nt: TGTGCCAGCAGTCCAGGGGCGAAGGGAATCGGAAAACTGTTTTTT

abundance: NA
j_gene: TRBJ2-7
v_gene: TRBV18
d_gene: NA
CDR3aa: CASSPVTGSYEQYF
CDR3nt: TGTGCCAGCTCACCAGTCACAGGTTCCTACGAGCAGTACTTC

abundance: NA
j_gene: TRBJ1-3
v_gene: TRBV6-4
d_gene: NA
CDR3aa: CASRAYRVESGNTIYF
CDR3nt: TGTGCCAGCAGAGCCTACAGGGTCGAAAGTGGAAACACCATATATTTT

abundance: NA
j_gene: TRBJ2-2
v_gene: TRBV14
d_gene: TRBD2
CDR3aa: CASSQRLAGVNGELFF
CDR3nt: TGTGCCAGCAGCCAACGGCTAGCGGGAGTTAACGGGGAGCTGTTTTTT

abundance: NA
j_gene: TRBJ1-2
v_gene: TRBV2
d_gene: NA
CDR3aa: CAIRRQDTIYGYTF
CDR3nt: TGTGCCATCCGAAGACAGGATACCATCTATGGCTACACCTTC

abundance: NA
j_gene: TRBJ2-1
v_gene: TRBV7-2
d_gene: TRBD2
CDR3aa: CASSLTSGAYNEQFF
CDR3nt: TGTGCCAGCAGCTTAACTAGCGGGGCATACAATGAGCAGTTCTTC

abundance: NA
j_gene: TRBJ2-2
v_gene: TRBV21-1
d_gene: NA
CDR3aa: CASSKVGQGAGGELFF
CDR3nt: NA

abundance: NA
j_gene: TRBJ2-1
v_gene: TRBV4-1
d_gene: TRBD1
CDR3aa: CASSQDAGTGRSNEQFF
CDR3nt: TGCGCCAGCAGCCAAGACGCCGGGACAGGGAGGTCCAATGAGCAGTTCTTC

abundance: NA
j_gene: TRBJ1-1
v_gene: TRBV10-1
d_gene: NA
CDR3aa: CARARFTEAFF
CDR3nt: TGCGCCCGTGCGAGGTTCACTGAAGCTTTCTTT

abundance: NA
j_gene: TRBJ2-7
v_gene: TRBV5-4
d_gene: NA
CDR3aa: CASSPGTYSYEQYF
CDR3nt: TGTGCCAGCAGTCCTGGGACATACTCCTACGAGCAGTACTTC

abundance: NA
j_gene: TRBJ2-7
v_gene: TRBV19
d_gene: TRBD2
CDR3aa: CASSSSQGLEELYF
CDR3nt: TGTGCCAGTAGCAGCTCACAGGGACTAGAGGAGCTGTACTTC